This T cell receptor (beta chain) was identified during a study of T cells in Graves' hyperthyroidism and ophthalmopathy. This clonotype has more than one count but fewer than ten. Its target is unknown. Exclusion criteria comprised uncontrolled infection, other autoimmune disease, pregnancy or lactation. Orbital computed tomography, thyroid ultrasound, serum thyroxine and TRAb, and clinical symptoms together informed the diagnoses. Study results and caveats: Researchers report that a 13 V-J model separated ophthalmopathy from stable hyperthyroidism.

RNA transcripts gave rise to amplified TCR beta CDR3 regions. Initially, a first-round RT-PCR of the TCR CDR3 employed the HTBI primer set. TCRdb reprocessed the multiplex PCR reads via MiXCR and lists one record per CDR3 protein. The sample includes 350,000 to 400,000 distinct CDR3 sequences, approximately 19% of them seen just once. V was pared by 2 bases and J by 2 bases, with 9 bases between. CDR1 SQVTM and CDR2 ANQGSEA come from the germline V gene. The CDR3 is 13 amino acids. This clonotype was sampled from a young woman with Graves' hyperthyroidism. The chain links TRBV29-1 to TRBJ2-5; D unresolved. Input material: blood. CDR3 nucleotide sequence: TGCAGCGTTGAAAGGCACCAACAAGAGACCCAGTACTTC. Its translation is CSVERHQQETQYF.